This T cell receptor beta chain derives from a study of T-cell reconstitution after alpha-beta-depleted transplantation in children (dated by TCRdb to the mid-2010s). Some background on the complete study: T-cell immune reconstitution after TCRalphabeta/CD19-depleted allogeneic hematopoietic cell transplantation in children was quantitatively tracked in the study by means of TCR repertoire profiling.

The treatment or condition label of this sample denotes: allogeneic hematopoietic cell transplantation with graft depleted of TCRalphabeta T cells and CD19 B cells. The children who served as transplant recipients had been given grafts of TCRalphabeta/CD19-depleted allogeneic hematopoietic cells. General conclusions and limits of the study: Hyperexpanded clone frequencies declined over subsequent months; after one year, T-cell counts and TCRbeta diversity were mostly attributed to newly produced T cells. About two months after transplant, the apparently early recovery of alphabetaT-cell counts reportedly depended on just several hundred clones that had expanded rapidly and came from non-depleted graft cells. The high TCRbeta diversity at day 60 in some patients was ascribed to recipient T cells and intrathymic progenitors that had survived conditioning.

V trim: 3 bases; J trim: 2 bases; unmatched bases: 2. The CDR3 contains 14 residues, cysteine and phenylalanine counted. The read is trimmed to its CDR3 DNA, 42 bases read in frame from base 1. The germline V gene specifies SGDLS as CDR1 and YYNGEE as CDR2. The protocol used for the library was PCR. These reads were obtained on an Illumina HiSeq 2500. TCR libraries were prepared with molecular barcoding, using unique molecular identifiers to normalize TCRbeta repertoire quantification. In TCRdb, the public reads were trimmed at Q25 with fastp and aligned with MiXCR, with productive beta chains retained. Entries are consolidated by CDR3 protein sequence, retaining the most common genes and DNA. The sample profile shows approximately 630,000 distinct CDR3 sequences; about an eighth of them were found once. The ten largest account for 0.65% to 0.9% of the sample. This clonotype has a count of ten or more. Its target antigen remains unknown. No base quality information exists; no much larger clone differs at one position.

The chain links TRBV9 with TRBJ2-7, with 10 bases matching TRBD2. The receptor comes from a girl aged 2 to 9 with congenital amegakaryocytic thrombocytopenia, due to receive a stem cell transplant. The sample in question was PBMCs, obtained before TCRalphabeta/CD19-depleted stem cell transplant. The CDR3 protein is CASSGGLATYEQYF. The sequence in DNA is TGTGCCAGCAGCGGGGGACTAGCGACCTACGAGCAGTACTTC.